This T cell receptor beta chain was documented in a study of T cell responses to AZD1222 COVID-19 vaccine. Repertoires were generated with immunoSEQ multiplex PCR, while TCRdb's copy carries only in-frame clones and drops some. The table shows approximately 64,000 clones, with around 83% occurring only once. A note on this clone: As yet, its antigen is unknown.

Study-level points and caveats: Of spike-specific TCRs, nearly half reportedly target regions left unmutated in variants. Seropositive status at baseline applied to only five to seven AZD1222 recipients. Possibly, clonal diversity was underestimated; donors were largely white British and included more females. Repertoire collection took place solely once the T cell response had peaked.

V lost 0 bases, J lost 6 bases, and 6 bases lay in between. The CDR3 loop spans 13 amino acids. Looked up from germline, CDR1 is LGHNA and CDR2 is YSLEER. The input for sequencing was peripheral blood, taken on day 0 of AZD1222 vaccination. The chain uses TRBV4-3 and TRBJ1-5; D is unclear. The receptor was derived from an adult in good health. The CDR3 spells CASSQDIGQPQHF. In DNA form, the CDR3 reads TGCGCCAGCAGCCAAGATATCGGTCAGCCCCAGCATTTT.